The 2 T cell receptor beta chains reported below all come from one sample, sequenced in a study of regulatory T cells in long-lasting Graves disease (dated by TCRdb to the early 2020s). Sample time point, as interpreted from the label and publication: newly diagnosed GD, antithyroid drugs for less than 3 months. For both TCR sequencing and RNA sequencing, RNA was extracted from PBMCs in TRIzol. The method was multiplex PCR. Sequencer: Illumina HiSeq 4000. TCR beta libraries were built with iRepertoire HTBI primers and Arm-PCR amplification of CDR3 regions. Starting from the raw public reads, TCRdb applied fastp trimming at Q25, assembled clones with MiXCR and retained in-frame beta chains. Entries are consolidated by CDR3 protein sequence, retaining the most common genes and DNA. The table for this sample lists roughly 520,000 distinct CDR3 sequences; about 11% of them were counted only once. The ten largest make up approximately 9.6% of the sample.

These data also formed part of another study, on T cells in Graves' hyperthyroidism and ophthalmopathy.

Sequences were derived from peripheral blood mononuclear cells (PBMCs), sampled at new diagnosis, from a patient treated with antithyroid drugs. These receptor sequences come from a woman in her 30s with Graves disease. Donor details come from another sample of the same person, matched by shared clones.

The rearrangement uses TRBV20-1 and TRBJ1-4; the D gene is possibly TRBD1 (6 bases). The V gene lost 0 bases and the J gene lost 6 bases, with 17 bases spanning the gap. The germline V gene encodes CDR1 DFQATT and CDR2 SNEGSKA (reference sequence). The CDR3 totals 16 residues. This CDR3 reads CSARDEGRPGDEKLFF. CDR3 DNA: TGCAGTGCTAGAGATGAGGGTAGGCCAGGGGATGAAAAACTGTTTTTT.

This clonotype showed up just a few times. The gene calls are TRBV6-9 and TRBJ2-4; unclear D gene. Trimming removed 3 bases from V and 2 bases from J, with 14 bases in between. The CDR3 totals 16 residues. Germline V gene lookup returns CDR1 MNHGY and CDR2 SVAAGI. The CDR3 sequence is CASSYQGNSPKNIQYF. DNA of the CDR3: TGTGCCAGCAGTTACCAAGGAAATAGCCCCAAAAACATTCAGTACTTC.